Following are 19 T cell receptor beta chains from one sample sequenced in a study of cytomegalovirus exposure and HLA in healthy donors. Sequenced by immunoSEQ multiplex PCR; TCRdb stores in-frame clones only, minus some. Here the sample spans some 290,000 clones, 88% being singletons. Sample: PBMCs. The receptor source for this set is a young man in good health and CMV-seronegative.

V and J are TRBV19 and TRBJ2-5, with 7 bases that match TRBD1. After removal of 6 bases from V and 4 bases from J, the junction contained 5 bases not matched to a gene. The V gene's germline CDR1 is LNHDA and CDR2 SQIVND (reference sequence). The CDR3 has 13 residues. The DNA for the CDR3 is TGTGCCAGTAGCTCTACAGGGGCAGAGACCCAGTACTTC. Translation gives CASSSTGAETQYF.

The V and J genes are TRBV5-6 and TRBJ2-5; D is unclear. Germline values: CDR1 SGHDT, CDR2 YYEEEE. With 0 bases removed from V and 3 bases from J, the gap between germline ends came to 6 bases. CDR3 size: 13 residues. The CDR3 nucleotides are TGTGCCAGCAGCTTGGATGGAGAAGAGACCCAGTACTTC. Translated: CASSLDGEETQYF.

The chain employs TRBV29-1 and TRBJ2-1, with D perhaps matching TRBD1 (6 bases). From germline, CDR1 is SQVTM and CDR2 ANQGSEA. The CDR3 is made up of 14 amino acids. V gave up 2 bases and J gave up 3 bases, with 11 bases separating them. For the CDR3, the DNA is TGCAGCGTTGAAAAAGGGACAAGCTACAATGAGCAGTTCTTC. Its translation: CSVEKGTSYNEQFF.

The genes are TRBV15 and TRBJ2-5; perhaps TRBD2 as D (6 bases). Germline assignment: CDR1 LNHNV and CDR2 YYDKDF (reference sequence). V was clipped by 2 bases and J by 5 bases, with 24 bases between them. The CDR3 consists of 18 residues. CDR3 region: CATSRTLWAGTAVETQYF. The CDR3 coding sequence is TGTGCCACCAGCAGAACCCTTTGGGCGGGGACCGCGGTCGAGACCCAGTACTTC.

This sequence joins TRBV4-2 and TRBJ2-7; TRBD2 aligns across 8 bases. Per germline, CDR1 LGHNA and CDR2 YNFKEQ. V lost 3 bases, J lost 4 bases, and 8 bases stayed unmatched. CDR3 length equals 15 residues. The CDR3 nucleotides are TGTGCCAGCAGCCAGAGCGGGGGAGAGGCTTACGAGCAGTACTTC. Protein sequence: CASSQSGGEAYEQYF.

The rearrangement uses TRBV9 and TRBJ2-3; 9 bases match TRBD2. Germline-derived CDR1 and CDR2 are SGDLS and YYNGEE. V shed 3 bases and J 3 bases; nucleotides not matched to a gene: 11. This CDR3 region has 17 residues. The CDR3 region has the DNA TGTGCCAGCAGCGGCCCGTTAGCGGGGGAAGTGACAGATACGCAGTATTTT. Translated: CASSGPLAGEVTDTQYF.

The rearrangement joins TRBV2 to TRBJ1-2; TRBD1 aligns across 7 bases. CDR3 length: 15 amino acids. Germline trimming cut 7 bases from V and 3 bases from J; bases unmatched to any gene: 11. The V gene's germline CDR1 is SNHLY and CDR2 FYNNEI. CDR3 protein: CASNLRDSPYYGYTF. The CDR3 nucleotides read TGTGCCAGCAATCTCCGGGACAGCCCCTACTATGGCTACACCTTC.

V gene TRBV6-6 combines with J gene TRBJ1-1; TRBD1 agrees at 7 bases. From germline, CDR1 is MNHNY and CDR2 SVGAGI (reference sequence). After removal of 6 bases from V and 9 bases from J, the junction contained 13 bases not matched to a gene. This CDR3 has 14 amino acids. The CDR3 loop reads CASRPLAGRGKAFF. In DNA form, the CDR3 reads TGTGCCAGCAGACCCCTGGCGGGCAGGGGGAAAGCTTTCTTT.

This chain uses TRBV4-2 with TRBJ2-1, with a possible D match to TRBD2 (6 bases). CDR1 is LGHNA and CDR2 is YNFKEQ in the germline V gene. Trimming stripped 6 bases from V and 12 bases from J, with 15 bases between. The CDR3 has 12 amino acids. Here the CDR3 reads CASRDSGTGQFF. The CDR3 nucleotides read TGTGCCAGCAGGGATTCTGGGACTGGGCAGTTCTTC.

The chain couples TRBV19 to TRBJ1-2; no clear D. The V and J ends lost 4 bases and 8 bases respectively, with 11 bases between them. The CDR3 runs 12 residues. The germline V gene encodes CDR1 LNHDA and CDR2 SQIVND (reference sequence). The CDR3 DNA follows: TGTGCCAGTAGTAATGAGGTAGGAGGCTACACCTTC. Its translation is CASSNEVGGYTF.

The genes are TRBV27 and TRBJ1-4; D possibly corresponds to TRBD1 (5 bases). Trimming removed 3 bases at V and 5 bases at J, with 16 bases between. The CDR3 totals 16 residues. Per germline, CDR1 MNHEY and CDR2 SMNVEV (reference sequence). The CDR3 DNA reads as TGTGCCAGCAGTTTGAGATCGACAGTTCGGAATGAAAAACTGTTTTTT. Its translation is CASSLRSTVRNEKLFF.

This clone turned up a few times. The identical CDR3 is also encoded by other nucleotide sequences in the sample. The CDR3 protein is CASSQGGGYTF. DNA of the CDR3: TGTGCCAGCAGCCAAGGGGGCGGCTACACCTTC. This chain joins TRBV6-5 and TRBJ1-2; 7 bases agree with TRBD1. The CDR3 contains 11 residues. Germline V gene data show CDR1 as MNHEY and CDR2 as SVGAGI. V gave up 6 bases and J gave up 8 bases; unmatched junction bases: 3.

This rearrangement joins TRBV10-3 to TRBJ1-6; no definite D call. The CDR3 is 14 residues long. The germline gives CDR1 ENHRY, CDR2 SYGVKD. The V and J ends lost 7 bases and 7 bases respectively, with 14 bases between them. In nucleotides, the CDR3 is TGTGCCATCAAAAAGGAACTACCCAATTCACCCCTCCACTTT. Protein product: CAIKKELPNSPLHF.

The chain employs TRBV7-6 and TRBJ2-1; weak D call: TRBD2 (6 bases). Germline V lookup: CDR1 SGHVS, CDR2 FNYEAQ. CDR3 length equals 15 residues. V was pared by 2 bases and J by 7 bases, with 15 bases between. The CDR3 coding sequence is TGTGCCAGCAGCTTACTTGCGGGGATAGTGAATGAGCAGTTCTTC. It yields the protein CASSLLAGIVNEQFF.

The chain uses TRBV7-6 and TRBJ1-2; D is perhaps TRBD1 (5 bases). This CDR3 is built from 13 residues. V was cut by 6 bases and J by 7 bases, with 15 bases left in between. Germline V lookup: CDR1 SGHVS, CDR2 FNYEAQ. The CDR3 loop is CASSRRQLSGYTF. The CDR3 DNA reads TGTGCCAGCAGTCGAAGACAGCTGAGTGGCTACACCTTC.

This clone was detected only a few times. The rearrangement links TRBV7-2 to TRBJ1-2; 8 bases fit TRBD1. With 0 bases clipped from V and 2 bases from J, the junction kept 5 bases outside the gene matches. From germline, CDR1 is SGHTA and CDR2 FQGNSA. This CDR3 comprises 16 residues. CDR3 sequence: CASSLAQGARNYGYTF. The CDR3 nucleotides read TGTGCCAGCAGCTTAGCCCAGGGGGCTCGGAACTATGGCTACACCTTC. Looking up the rest from reference TRBV7-2 and TRBJ1-2 gives the full variable domain: GAGVSQSPSNKVTEKGKDVELRCDPISGHTALYWYRQSLGQGLEFLIYFQGNSAPDKSGLPSDRFSAERTGGSVSTLTIQRTQQEDSAVYLCASSLAQGARNYGYTFGSGTRLTVV.

The chain recombines TRBV7-9 with TRBJ1-2; 9 positions agree with TRBD1. CDR1 is SEHNR, CDR2 FQNEAQ, per germline (reference sequence). The CDR3 has 19 amino acids. V was pared by 5 bases and J by 3 bases, with 19 bases of the junction left unmatched. The CDR3 here is CASSGTGYVDNEFHYGYTF. The DNA of the CDR3 is TGTGCCAGCAGCGGGACAGGGTACGTGGACAATGAGTTTCACTATGGCTACACCTTC. Using reference TRBV7-9 and TRBJ1-2 for the parts outside the CDR3, the full variable domain is DTGVSQNPRHKITKRGQNVTFRCDPISEHNRLYWYRQTLGQGPEFLTYFQNEAQLEKSRLLSDRFSAERPKGSFSTLEIQRTEQGDSAMYLCASSGTGYVDNEFHYGYTFGSGTRLTVV.

This chain connects TRBV5-1 to TRBJ2-3; a weak D match, TRBD1 (5 bases). V was trimmed by 5 bases and J by 1 base, leaving 11 bases between them. The CDR3 length is 14 residues. The germline V gene encodes CDR1 SGHRS and CDR2 YFSETQ. The CDR3 sequence is CASRQVSGTDTQYF. CDR3 coding DNA: TGCGCCAGCAGACAGGTCTCCGGCACAGATACGCAGTATTTT.

In DNA, the CDR3 is TGTGCCTGCAACCCAGCGGGGTCAACCTACAATGAGCAGTTCTTC. It is translated as CACNPAGSTYNEQFF. The chain uses TRBV30 and TRBJ2-1; the match to TRBD2 covers 7 bases. Germline CDR1 is GTSNPN and CDR2 is SVGIG (reference sequence). This CDR3 is 15 amino acids long. Unmatched junction bases numbered 10, after V lost 6 bases and J lost 2 bases.